This paragraph covers one T cell receptor (beta chain) sequence. Its target is unknown. This sample is drawn from a study of response to subunit inactivated influenza vaccine. The study's findings and limits: The authors proposed limited new T cell recruitment per seasonal influenza vaccination.

There are 16 residues in the CDR3. The germline CDR1 and CDR2 sequences are LGHNA and YNFKEQ. The trim removed 5 bases at V and 5 bases at J, leaving 11 bases unmatched. A single record per CDR3 protein comes from TCRdb applying MiXCR to the RT-PCR reads. The sample carries under 800,000 distinct CDR3 sequences, over 11% recorded once. J is TRBJ2-5 and V is TRBV4-2; 10 bases line up with TRBD1. Sequencing used PBMCs from blood, obtained less than 15 days before vaccination. This receptor was identified in a man in his forties or fifties who received an inactivated influenza vaccine. CDR3 nucleotide sequence: TGTGCCAGCAGCGAACCGGGACAGGGGATTCAGGAGACCCAGTACTTC. Amino acids: CASSEPGQGIQETQYF.